What follows are 26 T cell receptor beta chains derived from one specimen sequenced in a study. TCRdb analysed the RT-PCR reads with MiXCR anew, one entry per CDR3 protein. The sample shows about 700,000 distinct CDR3 sequences, more than 13% of them seen only once. Material: memory CD4+ T cells from blood. These receptors all come from a female donor in good health, serving as a healthy control.

The chain recombines TRBV20-1 with TRBJ1-6; TRBD1 matches 8 bases. J lost 8 bases, V lost 0 bases, and 0 bases had no gene match. CDR3 length equals 13 residues. Germline CDR1 and CDR2: DFQATT and SNEGSKA (reference sequence). The chain's CDR3 is CSAREQGDSPLHF. CDR3 bases: TGCAGTGCTAGAGAACAGGGGGATTCACCCCTCCACTTT.

This clonotype was counted between two and nine times. The rearrangement uses TRBV7-7 and TRBJ2-5; the match to TRBD2 covers 9 bases. Germline V lookup: CDR1 SSHAT, CDR2 FNYEAQ (reference sequence). The CDR3 is 18 residues long. After removal of 1 base from V and 1 base from J, the junction contained 10 bases not matched to a gene. DNA for the CDR3: TGTGCCAGCAGCTTAGAGGCTTATCTAGCGGGAAGCCAAGAGACCCAGTACTTC. This encodes CASSLEAYLAGSQETQYF.

The table lists this clonotype with a few counts. The rearrangement links TRBV13 to TRBJ2-1, with 9 bases lining up with TRBD1. The CDR3 totals 15 residues. The ends lost 0 bases at V and 7 bases at J; junction bases unmatched: 4. Germline CDR1 PRHDT, CDR2 FYEKMQ (reference sequence). The chain's CDR3 is CASSLGPGTGNEQFF. CDR3 DNA sequence: TGTGCCAGCAGCTTAGGCCCTGGGACAGGGAATGAGCAGTTCTTC.

This chain joins TRBV6-6 and TRBJ1-2, with 11 bases fitting TRBD1. The CDR3 has 15 residues. The V gene end was trimmed by 7 bases and the J gene end by 7 bases; junction bases not matched to a gene: 11. Looked up from germline, CDR1 is MNHNY and CDR2 is SVGAGI (reference sequence). The CDR3 protein is CASIQDRGRVSGYTF. CDR3 DNA: TGTGCCAGCATCCAGGACAGGGGGCGCGTTAGTGGCTACACCTTC.

The chain links TRBV4-1 to TRBJ2-1, with 10 nucleotides matching TRBD2. Per germline, CDR1 MGHRA and CDR2 YSYEKL. CDR3 length: 14 amino acids. The junction had 3 bases not matched to a gene; V was cut back by 0 bases and J by 10 bases. CDR3 sequence (DNA): TGCGCCAGCAGCCAAGATTTAGCGGGGGGCGAGCAGTTCTTC. Its protein product is CASSQDLAGGEQFF.

This clonotype appeared a few times. The V call is TRBV5-1, the J call TRBJ2-1, with TRBD2 matching over 8 bases. The CDR3 loop spans 15 amino acids. J was trimmed by 5 bases and V by 2 bases; bases with no gene match: 6. The V gene's germline CDR1 is SGHRS and CDR2 YFSETQ. The CDR3 DNA reads as TGCGCCAGCAGCTTCAGCGGGAGCAACAACAATGAGCAGTTCTTC. Translated, it gives CASSFSGSNNNEQFF.

Many counts were recorded for this clonotype. J is TRBJ1-5 and V is TRBV20-1; D is uncertain. Germline CDR1 reads DFQATT; CDR2 reads SNEGSKA (reference sequence). Between the trimmed V and J ends, which lost 0 bases and 7 bases, there was a span of 10 bases. The CDR3 spans 13 residues. In DNA form, the CDR3 reads TGCAGTGCTAGAGATCATGGAGCCCAGCCCCAGCATTTT. Translation: CSARDHGAQPQHF.

This clonotype was seen many times. The chain couples TRBV7-2 to TRBJ1-2; 8 bases agree with TRBD1. This CDR3 is 13 amino acids long. With V trimmed by 4 bases and J by 7 bases, 5 bases remained unmatched. Looked up from germline, CDR1 is SGHTA and CDR2 is FQGNSA. The CDR3 DNA reads as TGTGCCAGCAGCTCTTGGACAGGGACTGGCTACACCTTC. It is translated as CASSSWTGTGYTF.

This clonotype was counted a few times. The chain recombines TRBV6-5 with TRBJ1-3, with no clear D. Trimming pared 7 bases from V and 0 bases from J, leaving 10 bases between. Germline values: CDR1 MNHEY, CDR2 SVGAGI. The CDR3 is 14 amino acids. The CDR3 here is CASIERFSGNTIYF. The CDR3 DNA sequence: TGTGCCAGCATCGAACGGTTCTCTGGAAACACCATATATTTT.

With respect to this clonotype: A junction end diverges from the germline sequence, so it may reflect a read error. The V gene is TRBV7-7, the J gene TRBJ2-1; TRBD1 matches at 11 bases. There are 15 residues in the CDR3. Germline CDR1 is SSHAT and CDR2 is FNYEAQ (reference sequence). DNA for the CDR3: TGTGCTAGCAGCTTAGGGACAGGGGGAAGGGATGAGCAGTTCTTC. Translating it yields CASSLGTGGRDEQFF.

The rearrangement uses TRBV6-2 or TRBV6-3 and TRBJ2-1; possibly TRBD1 or TRBD2 for D (5 bases each). The CDR3 runs 14 residues. Looked up from germline, CDR1 is MNHEY and CDR2 is SVGEGT. With 8 bases removed from V and 1 base from J, the gap between germline ends came to 12 bases. The CDR3 sequence: CASRGRISYNEQFF. CDR3 DNA: TGTGCCAGCCGGGGACGGATTTCCTACAATGAGCAGTTCTTC.

The V and J genes are TRBV7-2 and TRBJ2-1; D is undetermined. The CDR3 covers 12 residues. V was shortened by 5 bases and J by 0 bases, with 2 bases between the two germline ends. In germline, CDR1 is SGHTA, CDR2 FQGNSA. CDR3 in DNA: TGTGCCAGCAGCGTCTCCTACAATGAGCAGTTCTTC. This encodes CASSVSYNEQFF.

Ten or more counts support this clonotype. V is TRBV6-6 and J is TRBJ2-3, with D perhaps being TRBD1 or TRBD2 (5 bases each). This CDR3 has 14 amino acids. V dropped 6 bases and J dropped 3 bases, with 13 bases sitting between them. CDR1 and CDR2 from the germline V gene are MNHNY and SVGAGI (reference sequence). The CDR3, as DNA: TGTGCCAGCAGGTCCGGGACGATGACAGATACGCAGTATTTT. Its translation is CASRSGTMTDTQYF.

The CDR3 loop reads CAISEWGGKPNYGYTF. CDR3 sequence (DNA): TGTGCCATCAGTGAGTGGGGTGGAAAACCTAACTATGGCTACACCTTC. The V and J genes are TRBV10-3 and TRBJ1-2; D remains unclear. Trimming removed 1 base at V and 0 bases at J, with 12 bases between. This CDR3 region has 16 residues. Germline assignment: CDR1 ENHRY and CDR2 SYGVKD.

The rearrangement uses TRBV9 and TRBJ2-7; 9 bases map to TRBD1. Germline lookup yields CDR1 SGDLS and CDR2 YYNGEE. This CDR3 region has 14 residues. Trimming at V came to 3 bases and at J to 6 bases, leaving 7 bases not matched to a gene. Here the CDR3 DNA reads TGTGCCAGCAGCGGGGGGGAACAGGGGGCCGAGCAGTACTTC. This gives the protein CASSGGEQGAEQYF.

This clonotype came up a few times. J is TRBJ1-5 and V is TRBV20-1, with 9 positions matching TRBD1. The germline gives CDR1 DFQATT, CDR2 SNEGSKA (reference sequence). The CDR3 extends over 14 amino acids. V lost 6 bases, J lost 2 bases, and 5 bases stayed unmatched. The CDR3 protein is CSAKGQGGNQPQHF. The CDR3 DNA is TGCAGTGCCAAGGGACAGGGAGGCAATCAGCCCCAGCATTTT.

The rearrangement uses TRBV6-5 and TRBJ1-1; 8 bases agree with TRBD1. CDR1 is MNHEY and CDR2 is SVGAGI in the germline V gene. The CDR3 extends over 13 amino acids. V lost 6 bases and J lost 3; bases outside the gene matches: 3. The CDR3 region is CASRTGVDTEAFF. Written as DNA, the CDR3 is TGTGCCAGCAGGACAGGGGTGGACACTGAAGCTTTCTTT.

The rearrangement joins TRBV6-1 to TRBJ1-1; weak D call: TRBD1 (5 bases). In germline, CDR1 is MNHNS, CDR2 SASEGT. The ends were cut back, 7 bases at V and 1 base at J, with 10 bases in the middle. CDR3 length equals 13 residues. The CDR3 loop reads CASTQDRNTEAFF. The DNA for the CDR3 is TGTGCCAGCACCCAAGACAGGAACACTGAAGCTTTCTTT.

CDR3 nucleotides: TGTGCCAGTAATAAGGAGGGGTTCAATGAGCAGTTCTTC. It codes for CASNKEGFNEQFF. V gene TRBV19 combines with J gene TRBJ2-1; maybe TRBD2 (6 bases). There are 13 residues in the CDR3. With 7 bases removed from V and 6 bases from J, the gap between germline ends came to 13 bases. CDR1 is LNHDA, CDR2 SQIVND, per germline (reference sequence).

The table lists this clonotype with a few counts. The chain has TRBV7-2 and TRBJ2-7; weak D call: TRBD2 (5 bases). This CDR3 is built from 13 residues. Trimming removed 3 bases at V and 7 bases at J, with 13 bases between. Germline V gene data show CDR1 as SGHTA and CDR2 as FQGNSA. The CDR3 nucleotides are TGTGCCAGCAGCTTTACTAGTTACGGGGAGCAGTACTTC. Translation: CASSFTSYGEQYF.

This clonotype was counted a few times. This sequence joins TRBV4-1 and TRBJ2-3; TRBD1 matches 7 bases. With 4 bases clipped from V and 6 bases from J, the junction kept 10 bases outside the gene matches. CDR3 size: 15 residues. Germline values: CDR1 MGHRA, CDR2 YSYEKL. CDR3 DNA sequence: TGCGCCAGCAGCCGCGTCACAGGGGCAAAGGATACGCAGTATTTT. It encodes CASSRVTGAKDTQYF.

This clonotype was seen at least ten times. The chain uses TRBV5-1 and TRBJ2-7; 8 bases agree with TRBD2. CDR3 length equals 14 residues. Germline CDR1 reads SGHRS; CDR2 reads YFSETQ. Trimming took 1 base from V and 5 from J; bases not matched to a gene: 5. CDR3 sequence: CASSLTNGGDEQYF. The DNA of the CDR3 is TGCGCCAGCAGCTTGACCAACGGGGGGGACGAGCAGTACTTC.

Many counts were recorded for this clonotype. The CDR3 does not end in the conserved phenylalanine or tryptophan, so this is likely a read error. The limits of the CDR3 on the DNA are not certain, so only TCRdb's listed CDR3 is given. This chain uses TRBV29-1 with TRBJ2-4; TRBD2, the D gene given by the table, was not confirmed from the DNA. Per the germline V gene, CDR1 is SQVTM and CDR2 is ANQGSEA. The length of the CDR3 is 13 amino acids, counting both ends. CDR3 in amino acids: CSVEEQAGGGIGV.

The J gene is TRBJ2-3, the V gene TRBV12-3 or TRBV12-4, with D perhaps given as TRBD1 or TRBD2 (5 bases each). The CDR3 extends over 16 amino acids. V was shortened by 6 bases and J by 8 bases, with 24 bases between the two germline ends. The DNA for the CDR3 is TGTGCCAGCAGGGACTCTACTAGAGGGACCTCGGGTACGCAGTATTTT. As protein: CASRDSTRGTSGTQYF.

This clonotype was seen ten or more times. V is TRBV27 and J is TRBJ2-3; D possibly corresponds to TRBD2 (6 bases). V was clipped by 6 bases and J by 4 bases, with 17 bases between them. The CDR3 totals 15 residues. CDR1 and CDR2 (germline): MNHEY, SMNVEV (reference sequence). This CDR3 is CASRRGGSQADTQYF. The CDR3 DNA follows: TGTGCCAGCAGACGTGGGGGGTCCCAGGCAGATACGCAGTATTTT.

This clonotype was seen many times. J is TRBJ1-2 and V is TRBV7-2, with no clear D. V lost 1 base, J lost 6 bases, and 9 bases lay in between. The CDR3 length is 13 residues. Germline loops: CDR1 SGHTA, CDR2 FQGNSA. The CDR3 spells CASSLGGGDGYTF. CDR3 bases: TGTGCCAGCAGCTTAGGGGGAGGCGATGGCTACACCTTC.